The rows below give T cell receptor beta chains drawn from one sample of a study of T cells in Graves' hyperthyroidism and ophthalmopathy. A single record per CDR3 protein comes from TCRdb applying MiXCR to the multiplex PCR reads. Of around 340,000 distinct CDR3 sequences detected, around 20% appear once; the ten largest clones hold 50%. Input material: blood. The receptors originated from a woman in her 50s with Graves' hyperthyroidism. Both conserved end residues are part of each CDR3. A D gene is named only where the DNA matches it firmly. A clone size is listed for some rows: how often the clone was seen (once, few, many), or a class if it is expanded.

v_call	clone_size	d_call	j_call	cdr3_aa	cdr3_nt
TRBV20-1	NA	NA	TRBJ1-6	CSARGDSFNSPPHF	TGCAGTGCTAGAGGTGACAGTTTTAATTCACCCCCCCACTTT
TRBV4-3	NA	NA	TRBJ1-5	CASSQNSHSNQPQHF	TGCGCCAGCAGCCAAAACAGTCATAGCAATCAGCCCCAGCATTTT
TRBV7-7	NA	NA	TRBJ2-7	CATSLEANEQYF	TGTGCTACAAGCTTAGAAGCCAACGAGCAGTACTTC
TRBV5-1	many	NA	TRBJ2-4	CASSSGNSKNIQYF	TGCGCCAGCAGCTCAGGGAATTCCAAAAACATTCAGTACTTC
TRBV28	many	NA	TRBJ1-6	CASSSSSGNNSPLHF	TGTGCCAGCAGTTCCTCGAGCGGCAATAATTCACCCCTCCACTTT
TRBV5-6	few	TRBD1	TRBJ2-1	CASSLNLGTASYNEQFF	TGTGCCAGCAGCTTGAATTTAGGGACAGCCTCTTACAATGAGCAGTTCTTC
TRBV24-1	many	NA	TRBJ2-7	CATSKDGPYEQYF	TGTGCCACCAGTAAGGACGGACCTTACGAGCAGTACTTC
TRBV3-1	few	NA	TRBJ1-2	CASSPQGTLTGGYTF	TGTGCCAGCAGCCCACAGGGAACCTTGACGGGGGGCTACACCTTC
TRBV20-1	many	NA	TRBJ2-3	CSARTLGEYTQYF	TGCAGTGCTAGGACCCTCGGGGAATATACGCAGTATTTT
TRBV28	NA	TRBD2	TRBJ2-5	CASSFTSGGAEETQYF	TGTGCCAGCAGTTTCACTAGCGGGGGGGCCGAGGAGACCCAGTACTTC
TRBV20-1	few	NA	TRBJ2-1	CSARAGTLGHNEQFF	TGCAGTGCTAGAGCCGGGACTCTGGGGCACAATGAGCAGTTCTTC
TRBV5-1	NA	NA	TRBJ1-5	CASSLSPVHSNQPQHF	TGCGCCAGCAGCTTGTCGCCAGTCCATAGCAATCAGCCCCAGCATTTT
TRBV20-1	many	NA	TRBJ2-7	CSARDLDRSSYEQYF	TGCAGTGCTAGAGATCTAGACAGATCCTCCTACGAGCAGTACTTC
TRBV5-1	many	TRBD1	TRBJ2-7	CASSLTGQGEQYF	TGCGCCAGCAGCTTGACGGGACAGGGAGAGCAGTACTTC
TRBV6-1	many	NA	TRBJ1-5	CASSEVVLGSQPQHF	TGTGCCAGCAGTGAAGTAGTCCTAGGGAGTCAGCCCCAGCATTTT
TRBV6-1	many	NA	TRBJ1-5	CASSELANQPQHF	TGTGCCAGCAGTGAGTTGGCAAATCAGCCCCAGCATTTT
TRBV20-1	many	NA	TRBJ1-5	CSARAGVGNQPQHF	TGCAGTGCTAGAGCAGGGGTTGGCAATCAGCCCCAGCATTTT
TRBV12-3/TRBV12-4	NA	NA	TRBJ1-3	CASNQDLLSGNTIYF	TGTGCCAGCAACCAGGACCTTCTCTCTGGAAACACCATATATTTT
TRBV20-1	once	TRBD2	TRBJ2-6	CSALADHSGANVLTF	TGCAGTGCCCTAGCGGACCACTCTGGGGCCAACGTCCTGACTTTC
TRBV10-3	many	NA	TRBJ2-5	CAISEKETQYF	TGTGCCATCAGTGAGAAAGAGACCCAGTACTTC
TRBV7-9	NA	NA	TRBJ2-7	CATQSQGRSYEQYF	TGTGCCACCCAATCACAGGGTAGGTCCTACGAGCAGTACTTC
TRBV20-1	many	TRBD2	TRBJ2-1	CSARLAGGYNEQFF	TGCAGTGCTAGATTAGCGGGAGGCTACAATGAGCAGTTCTTC
TRBV11-1	many	NA	TRBJ2-5	CASSSNLGVTQYF	TGTGCCAGCAGTTCAAACTTGGGGGTGACCCAGTACTTC